A selection of T cell receptor beta chains follows, all from one sample in a study of cytomegalovirus exposure and HLA in healthy donors. TCRdb's copy holds only in-frame clones and misses some; the assay was immunoSEQ multiplex PCR. The table shows roughly 120,000 clones, with 85% to 95% occurring only once. Sequencing was performed on PBMCs. All receptors derive from a woman aged 18-30 years in good health and CMV-seronegative. The CDR3 runs from the conserved cysteine through the conserved F or W. Fields, in order: D gene, clone size, CDR3 length, J gene, V gene, CDR3 DNA, CDR3 protein. A D gene is named only where the DNA matches it firmly. Clone size appears in some rows only: once, few, many, or a class for an expanded clone.

D: TRBD1; size: -; length: 14; J: TRBJ2-1; V: TRBV5-1; DNA: TGCGCCACCCGACCCGGGACAGGGCGGAATGAGCAGTTCTTC; CDR3: CATRPGTGRNEQFF
D: -; size: -; length: 13; J: TRBJ1-1; V: TRBV6-5; DNA: TGTGCCAGCAGTCGAACAGCGAACACTGAAGCTTTCTTT; CDR3: CASSRTANTEAFF
D: -; size: -; length: 14; J: TRBJ1-3; V: TRBV6-5; DNA: TGTGCCAGCAGTCCTCTTAGCTCTGGAAACACCATATATTTT; CDR3: CASSPLSSGNTIYF
D: -; size: -; length: 13; J: TRBJ1-1; V: TRBV4-2; DNA: TGTGCCAGCAGCCCCCGTCAGGACACCGAAGCTTTCTTT; CDR3: CASSPRQDTEAFF
D: TRBD2; size: -; length: 16; J: TRBJ2-3; V: TRBV5-1; DNA: TGCGCCAGCAGCTCAGGGACTAGCGGGAGCACAGATACGCAGTATTTT; CDR3: CASSSGTSGSTDTQYF
D: -; size: once; length: 14; J: TRBJ1-2; V: TRBV7-9; DNA: TGTGCCAGCAGCTTAGTCGACAGACTCTATGGCTACACCTTC; CDR3: CASSLVDRLYGYTF
D: -; size: -; length: 15; J: TRBJ1-5; V: TRBV7-2; DNA: TGTGCCAGCAGCTTAGTATCGGGGGGTGTTCAGCCCCAGCATTTT; CDR3: CASSLVSGGVQPQHF
D: -; size: once; length: 11; J: TRBJ2-7; V: TRBV30; DNA: TGTGCCTGGTCTCAGGGCCACGAGCAGTACTTC; CDR3: CAWSQGHEQYF
D: -; size: -; length: 16; J: TRBJ2-3; V: TRBV11-2; DNA: TGTGCCAGCAGCTTACAGGGTCCTTCAATCACAGATACGCAGTATTTT; CDR3: CASSLQGPSITDTQYF
D: -; size: -; length: 15; J: TRBJ2-1; V: TRBV19; DNA: TGTGCCAGTAGTATCGGGCCGGAGGGCTACAATGAGCAGTTCTTC; CDR3: CASSIGPEGYNEQFF
D: -; size: -; length: 20; J: TRBJ2-1; V: TRBV4-1; DNA: TGCGCCAGCAGCCCCATCGCAGGGGGGCCTAGCGCGAGCTCCTACAATGAGCAGTTCTTC; CDR3: CASSPIAGGPSASSYNEQFF
D: TRBD1; size: -; length: 14; J: TRBJ2-5; V: TRBV27; DNA: TGTGCCAGCAGTTCATTCACAGGGGCAGAGACCCAGTACTTC; CDR3: CASSSFTGAETQYF
D: -; size: -; length: 14; J: TRBJ1-5; V: TRBV2; DNA: TGTGCCAGCAGTGAAGCCGGGGAAAATCAGCCCCAGCATTTT; CDR3: CASSEAGENQPQHF
D: -; size: few; length: 13; J: TRBJ2-1; V: TRBV5-6; DNA: TGTGCCAGCGGCCTCGGAGGGTACAATGAGCAGTTCTTC; CDR3: CASGLGGYNEQFF
D: -; size: -; length: 15; J: TRBJ2-2; V: TRBV7-3; DNA: TGTGCCAGCAGCTCCTTACAGGGTAACACCGGGGAGCTGTTTTTT; CDR3: CASSSLQGNTGELFF
D: TRBD2; size: -; length: 14; J: TRBJ2-5; V: TRBV9; DNA: TGTGCCAGCAGCGCGGGGGGGGGCCGTGAGACCCAGTACTTC; CDR3: CASSAGGGRETQYF
D: -; size: -; length: 11; J: TRBJ2-7; V: TRBV5-6; DNA: TGTGCCAGCAGCTTTCTCCACGAGCAGTACTTC; CDR3: CASSFLHEQYF
D: -; size: -; length: 16; J: TRBJ2-5; V: TRBV19; DNA: TGTGCCAGTAGCCTCTTCCCAGCGGCAGGGGAGGAGACCCAGTACTTC; CDR3: CASSLFPAAGEETQYF
D: TRBD1; size: -; length: 14; J: TRBJ1-2; V: TRBV2; DNA: TGTGCCAGCAGTGGACAGGGAAGAGGGGATGGCTACACCTTC; CDR3: CASSGQGRGDGYTF
D: -; size: -; length: 13; J: TRBJ2-7; V: TRBV9; DNA: TGTGCCAGCAGCGTAGGGTCCGGTGGCGAGCAGTACTTC; CDR3: CASSVGSGGEQYF
D: TRBD1; size: -; length: 16; J: TRBJ1-6; V: TRBV2; DNA: TGTGCCAGCAGCGAGACAGGGGGAGAGACAAATTCACCCCTCCACTTT; CDR3: CASSETGGETNSPLHF